This TCR beta chain was recovered during a study of blood T cell repertoires in COVID-19. Profiling relied on immunoSEQ multiplex PCR, and the TCRdb table lists in-frame clones only, not all of them. The sample holds 150,000 to 200,000 clones, 70% to 85% seen once. Germline loops: CDR1 LGHDT, CDR2 YNNKEL (reference sequence). This CDR3 is built from 13 residues. V was trimmed by 1 base and J by 8 bases, leaving 11 bases between them. Cohort 3 donors counted as recovered after two negative PCRs, clearance, or resolved symptoms. The sequence was collected from a man in his forties or fifties who had recovered from COVID-19. The sequencing input was PBMCs or T cells enriched from blood (not recorded which). The V gene is TRBV3-1 (or the pseudogene TRBV3-2), the J gene TRBJ1-2; no reliable D call. CDR3 amino acids: CASSQAVDRGYTF. In DNA, the CDR3 is TGTGCCAGCAGCCAAGCGGTTGATCGCGGCTACACCTTC.